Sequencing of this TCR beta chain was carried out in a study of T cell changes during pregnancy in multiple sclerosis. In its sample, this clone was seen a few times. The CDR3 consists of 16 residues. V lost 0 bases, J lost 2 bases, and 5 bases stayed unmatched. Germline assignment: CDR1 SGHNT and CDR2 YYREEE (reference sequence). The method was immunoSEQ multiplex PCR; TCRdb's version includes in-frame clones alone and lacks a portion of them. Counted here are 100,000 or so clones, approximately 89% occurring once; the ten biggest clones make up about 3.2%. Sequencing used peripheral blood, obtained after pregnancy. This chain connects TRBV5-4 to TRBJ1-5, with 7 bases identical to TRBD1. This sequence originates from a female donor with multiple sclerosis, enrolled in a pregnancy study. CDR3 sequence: CASSLGRGLGNQPQHF. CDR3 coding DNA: TGTGCCAGCAGCTTGGGTAGGGGGCTCGGCAATCAGCCCCAGCATTTT.